The clone carrying this T cell receptor beta chain was seen repeatedly, ten times or more. What it binds is unknown. This entry comes from a study of T-cell memory formation after mild COVID-19. Background on the study: Most TCR clusters belonged to a single donor.

Study observations and caveats: Second-wave clones peaking on day 37 lacked confirmed SARS-CoV-2 specificity. Largely, contracting CD4+ clones fell within CM and EM, and contracting CD8+ clones within EMRA.

The CDR3 loop spans 14 amino acids. Germline V lookup: CDR1 SGHRS, CDR2 YFSETQ. V shed 3 bases and J shed 6 bases, with 12 bases lying between them. The 5'RACE method, run with constant-segment primers, produced TCR alpha and TCR beta cDNA libraries (carrying sample barcodes and UMIs). MiXCR, applied by TCRdb to the 5' RACE reads, yields one record per CDR3 protein. There are 300,000 to 400,000 distinct CDR3 sequences in the sample; under 15% occur only once, and roughly 23% lies in the top ten. Sequencing used PBMCs or a T cell subset sorted from them (not recorded which). This clonotype was obtained from a man between 18 and 29 years old who had mild COVID-19 (a few samples of this study predate the infection). Cell type and time point are not known. This chain joins TRBV5-1 and TRBJ2-2; D not certain. CDR3 coding DNA: TGCGCCAGCAGCTCCAAAATTTCCCCCGGGGAGCTGTTTTTT. Translated, it gives CASSSKISPGELFF.